These 18 T cell receptor beta chains came from one sample sequenced in a study of blood T cell repertoires in COVID-19. Profiled with immunoSEQ multiplex PCR; TCRdb holds only in-frame clones, not every one. The table shows 140,000 to 150,000 clones, with 76% occurring only once. What was sequenced was peripheral blood. These receptors came from a man between 60 and 75 years old with acute or convalescent COVID-19.

In nucleotides, the CDR3 is TGCGCCAGCAGCCACACAGGGGGCCGGGCGGCAAGCTCCTACGAGCAGTACTTC. Translation gives CASSHTGGRAASSYEQYF. The chain recombines TRBV4-1 with TRBJ2-7; 9 bases match TRBD1. Germline lookup yields CDR1 MGHRA and CDR2 YSYEKL. Trimming at V came to 3 bases and at J to 0 bases, leaving 12 bases not matched to a gene. The CDR3 is 18 residues long.

The chain couples TRBV5-5 to TRBJ1-4; 8 positions match TRBD1. Germline V gene sequence: CDR1 SGHKS, CDR2 YYEKEE (reference sequence). J gave up 2 bases and V 4 bases, and 7 bases lay outside the gene matches. The CDR3 has 16 residues. In DNA form, the CDR3 reads TGTGCCAGCAGCCCGGGGACAGGCGGCACTAATGAAAAACTGTTTTTT. Translated: CASSPGTGGTNEKLFF.

The chain employs TRBV5-5 and TRBJ2-7; 12 bases fit TRBD2. The V and J ends lost 2 bases and 5 bases, in that order; junction bases with no gene match: 11. This CDR3 is 17 amino acids long. Germline loops: CDR1 SGHKS, CDR2 YYEKEE (reference sequence). CDR3 coding DNA: TGTGCCAGCAGCTTTAGAGGACTAGCGGGATTCTCTAACGAGCAGTACTTC. This encodes CASSFRGLAGFSNEQYF.

The gene calls are TRBV2 and TRBJ1-2; 9 bases are shared with TRBD1. With 6 bases clipped from V and 4 bases from J, the junction kept 12 bases outside the gene matches. The CDR3 runs to 16 residues. CDR1 is SNHLY, CDR2 FYNNEI, per germline. CDR3 residues: CASSEFRGTGIYGYTF. The CDR3 region has the DNA TGTGCCAGCAGCGAGTTTCGCGGGACAGGGATCTATGGCTACACCTTC.

This clone was seen a handful of times. V and J are TRBV30 and TRBJ1-1, with D unclear. The CDR3 covers 13 residues. Trimming pared 8 bases from V and 5 bases from J, leaving 18 bases between. Germline assignment: CDR1 GTSNPN and CDR2 SVGIG (reference sequence). CDR3 nucleotide sequence: TGTGCCACAGAGGCGGGCGGCTGGACTGAAGCTTTCTTT. Its protein is CATEAGGWTEAFF.

The gene calls are TRBV25-1 and TRBJ1-4; 7 bases match TRBD1. Per germline, CDR1 MGHDK and CDR2 SYGVNS. This CDR3 region has 15 residues. The trim removed 8 bases at V and 3 bases at J, leaving 9 bases unmatched. DNA of the CDR3: TGTGCCAGCCAGGACAGGCGACGGTCTAATGAAAAACTGTTTTTT. The encoded protein is CASQDRRRSNEKLFF.

The chain joins TRBV25-1 to TRBJ1-2; D unclear. This CDR3 comprises 10 residues. CDR1 and CDR2 (germline): MGHDK, SYGVNS. The CDR3 DNA is TGTGCAAAAACTATCTATGGCTACACCTTC. As protein: CAKTIYGYTF.

CDR3 sequence reads: CASSNGLAGAYEQYF. The CDR3 DNA reads TGTGCCAGCAGCAACGGACTAGCGGGAGCCTACGAGCAGTACTTC. V is TRBV5-6 and J is TRBJ2-7; 13 bases match TRBD2. Trimming cost V 4 bases and J 2 bases; bases outside gene matches: 3. The CDR3 spans 15 residues. Germline CDR1 is SGHDT and CDR2 is YYEEEE.

V is TRBV7-2 and J is TRBJ1-2; TRBD1 matches at 10 bases. After removal of 4 bases from V and 7 bases from J, the junction contained 6 bases not matched to a gene. This CDR3 contains 14 residues. The germline V gene has CDR1 SGHTA and CDR2 FQGNSA. Here the CDR3 reads CASSSSGTGVGYTF. CDR3 sequence (DNA): TGTGCCAGCAGCTCATCCGGGACAGGGGTTGGCTACACCTTC.

The CDR3 reads CASSLGPGQSNYGYTF. The CDR3, as DNA: TGCGCCAGCAGCTTGGGCCCGGGACAGAGTAACTATGGCTACACCTTC. This chain joins TRBV5-1 and TRBJ1-2, with TRBD1 matching 7 bases. J gave up 1 base and V 0 bases, and 6 bases lay outside the gene matches. In germline, CDR1 is SGHRS, CDR2 YFSETQ. The CDR3 has 16 amino acids.

This clone was counted a single time. The chain employs TRBV28 and TRBJ2-6; D uncertain. This CDR3 region has 12 residues. From germline, CDR1 is MDHEN and CDR2 SYDVKM. Trimming stripped 10 bases from V and 0 bases from J, with 4 bases between. The CDR3: CATFSGANVLTF. For the CDR3, the DNA is TGTGCCACCTTCTCTGGGGCCAACGTCCTGACTTTC.

The chain links TRBV29-1 to TRBJ2-1, with 7 bases matching TRBD1. V gave up 7 bases and J gave up 1 base; unmatched junction bases: 7. The CDR3 is 14 amino acids. CDR1 is SQVTM and CDR2 is ANQGSEA in the germline V gene. The DNA of the CDR3 is TGCAGCGCAGGGGGAGTATCATCCTACAATGAGCAGTTCTTC. Its translation is CSAGGVSSYNEQFF.

This clone has only one observation. The rearrangement links TRBV19 to TRBJ2-7; 9 positions agree with TRBD2. The CDR3 contains 15 residues. Trimming took 2 bases from V and 3 from J; bases not matched to a gene: 5. Germline V CDR1 and CDR2: LNHDA, SQIVND (reference sequence). The CDR3 spells CASSILAGEIYEQYF. The CDR3 bases are TGTGCCAGTAGTATATTAGCGGGAGAAATCTACGAGCAGTACTTC.

The chain uses TRBV11-2 and TRBJ2-5; D possibly corresponds to TRBD1 (5 bases). The germline gives CDR1 SGHAT, CDR2 FQNNGV. The V and J ends lost 4 bases and 2 bases respectively, with 8 bases between them. This CDR3 is built from 13 residues. The CDR3 DNA reads TGTGCCAGCAGCTGGCGACAGCAAGAGACCCAGTACTTC. This encodes CASSWRQQETQYF.

The chain joins TRBV12-3 or TRBV12-4 to TRBJ2-7, with D perhaps matching TRBD1 (5 bases). V was cut by 5 bases and J by 1 base, with 6 bases left in between. The CDR3 is made up of 12 amino acids. The CDR3 DNA reads TGTGCCAGCAGTCCAGGGTCCTACGAGCAGTACTTC. Its protein is CASSPGSYEQYF.

V gene TRBV28 combines with J gene TRBJ1-3; TRBD1 is a possible D gene (5 bases). Trimming cost V 7 bases and J 0 bases, with 10 bases left between them. This CDR3 has 14 residues. Germline-derived CDR1 and CDR2 are MDHEN and SYDVKM. CDR3 sequence reads: CASNQGFSGNTIYF. The CDR3 DNA sequence: TGTGCCAGCAATCAGGGCTTCTCTGGAAACACCATATATTTT.

The chain combines TRBV11-2 with TRBJ2-3, with TRBD2 matching 12 bases. With V trimmed by 5 bases and J by 3 bases, 3 bases remained unmatched. Germline V CDR1 and CDR2: SGHAT, FQNNGV. This CDR3 has 15 residues. CDR3 loop: CASSTLAGGTDTQYF. As DNA, the CDR3 is TGTGCCAGCAGCACACTAGCGGGAGGAACAGATACGCAGTATTTT.

The rearrangement links TRBV19 to TRBJ1-4, with unresolved D. The CDR3 length is 14 residues. The germline CDR1 and CDR2 sequences are LNHDA and SQIVND (reference sequence). V lost 3 bases to trimming and J lost 7 bases, with 12 bases between them. In DNA form, the CDR3 reads TGTGCCAGTAGTATCAGAAGTAATCTTGAAAAACTGTTTTTT. Translated, it gives CASSIRSNLEKLFF.